The 11 T cell receptor beta chains below come from one sample, sequenced in a study of shared clonotypes between healthy human individuals. Produced via immunoSEQ multiplex PCR; TCRdb's table is partial and in-frame only. The sample yields 2 million to 2.5 million clones, under 95% seen once. The sample taken for sequencing was naive CD4+ T cells from PBMCs. Subset here: CD45RA+ positively selected. These receptors all stem from a man aged 18 to 30 in good health. Some clones in this sample may be carry-over from other donors' samples.

This clone came up once. This sequence joins TRBV4-1 and TRBJ2-5; TRBD1 matches 9 bases. The end of the DNA fits TRBJ2-7 better, so the J call may be wrong. Germline lookup yields CDR1 MGHRA and CDR2 YSYEKL. The CDR3 runs 16 residues. The CDR3: CASSHTTGTGTYEQYF. CDR3 nucleotide sequence: TGCGCCAGCAGCCACACCACCGGGACAGGGACCTACGAGCAGTACTTC.

V is TRBV23-1 and J is TRBJ1-4; the match to TRBD1 covers 8 bases. TRBV23-1 is reported as an ORF; its role is uncertain. The V gene end was trimmed by 2 bases and the J gene end by 1 base; junction bases not matched to a gene: 21. CDR3 size: 22 residues. CDR3 DNA: TGCGCCAGCAGTCAAAAGCGAGAGCCAGGGGGCAGGTCCATTGGAACTAATGAAAAACTGTTTTTT. Amino acid sequence: CASSQKREPGGRSIGTNEKLFF.

This chain joins TRBV5-1 and TRBJ1-1; 11 bases are a match to TRBD1. V lost 4 bases and J lost 6; bases outside the gene matches: 11. The germline CDR1 and CDR2 sequences are SGHRS and YFSETQ. The CDR3 length is 16 residues. The CDR3 nucleotides are TGCGCCAGCAGCCCGGACAGGGGGCTAGCTAGCGCTGAAGCTTTCTTT. Encoded protein: CASSPDRGLASAEAFF.

Concerning this clone: Other DNA sequences in the sample encode the same CDR3. This sequence joins TRBV6-1 and TRBJ2-6; 7 bases line up with TRBD1. This CDR3 contains 14 residues. V was pared by 6 bases and J by 4 bases, with 3 bases of the junction left unmatched. Germline CDR1 and CDR2: MNHNS and SASEGT. In DNA form, the CDR3 reads TGTGCCAGCAGAGACAGGGAGGGGGCCAACGTCCTGACTTTC. Translating it yields CASRDREGANVLTF.

The CDR3 coding sequence is TGTGCCAGCAGTTCCGAGACTAGCGGGAGGTATAGGCAGTACTTC. It encodes CASSSETSGRYRQYF. The chain combines TRBV6-6 with TRBJ2-7; 13 bases fit TRBD2. J was trimmed by 9 bases and V by 4 bases; bases with no gene match: 9. The CDR3 totals 15 residues. Germline CDR1 is MNHNY and CDR2 is SVGAGI (reference sequence).

The genes are TRBV7-9 and TRBJ1-2; D gene ambiguous. There are 14 residues in the CDR3. With 1 base removed from V and 1 base from J, the gap between germline ends came to 7 bases. The germline gives CDR1 SEHNR, CDR2 FQNEAQ (reference sequence). This chain's CDR3 is CASSLGNNNYGYTF. DNA of the CDR3: TGTGCCAGCAGCTTAGGAAATAATAACTATGGCTACACCTTC.

The chain joins TRBV11-1 to TRBJ2-7; TRBD1 might be the D (5 bases). This CDR3 is built from 13 residues. V shed 5 bases and J shed 2 bases, with 10 bases lying between them. The germline V gene encodes CDR1 SGHAT and CDR2 FQDESV (reference sequence). CDR3 in amino acids: CASSLDRPYEQYF. CDR3 coding DNA: TGTGCCAGCAGCCTAGACAGACCCTACGAGCAGTACTTC.

The chain joins TRBV2 to TRBJ1-5; a weak D match, TRBD1 (5 bases). In germline, CDR1 is SNHLY, CDR2 FYNNEI. V gave up 10 bases and J gave up 5 bases, with 18 bases separating them. This CDR3 has 14 amino acids. This CDR3 reads CATSRDGTHQPQHF. The DNA of the CDR3 is TGTGCCACCTCCCGGGACGGAACACATCAGCCCCAGCATTTT.

The V and J genes are TRBV7-6 and TRBJ2-5; D tentatively reads TRBD1 or TRBD2 (5 bases each). The CDR3 covers 15 residues. Trimming removed 4 bases at V and 2 bases at J, with 14 bases between. Per the germline V gene, CDR1 is SGHVS and CDR2 is FNYEAQ. Here the CDR3 reads CASSSLSGTQETQYF. The DNA for the CDR3 is TGTGCCAGCAGCTCCCTCTCCGGGACGCAAGAGACCCAGTACTTC.

The rearrangement links TRBV5-1 to TRBJ1-3; TRBD1 might be the D (6 bases). The germline CDR1 and CDR2 sequences are SGHRS and YFSETQ. V was shortened by 4 bases and J by 0 bases, with 17 bases between the two germline ends. The CDR3 extends over 17 amino acids. The CDR3 sequence: CASSLGSGRGSGNTIYF. As DNA, the CDR3 is TGCGCCAGCAGCCTGGGGTCGGGCAGGGGCTCTGGAAACACCATATATTTT.

The genes are TRBV5-3 and TRBJ2-3; 11 bases map to TRBD2. TRBV5-3 is reported as an ORF; its role is uncertain. The V gene end was trimmed by 4 bases and the J gene end by 5 bases; junction bases not matched to a gene: 9. CDR3 length: 16 amino acids. CDR3 sequence: CARSIALAGAGDTQYF. In nucleotides, the CDR3 is TGTGCCAGAAGCATCGCACTAGCGGGAGCCGGAGATACGCAGTATTTT.